This TCR beta chain is drawn from a study of T-cell reconstitution after alpha-beta-depleted transplantation in children. Findings and limits, study-wide: At one year after transplant, newly produced T cells mostly accounted for T-cell counts and diversity.

This CDR3 has 13 amino acids. Using unique molecular identifiers, the investigators prepared the TCRbeta library. TCRdb itself ran the PCR reads through MiXCR, one entry per CDR3 protein. The profile shows fewer than 350,000 distinct CDR3 sequences, over 9% of them singletons. This clonotype was seen many times. Its specificity is unknown. This material consisted of PBMCs, taken before TCRalphabeta/CD19-depleted stem cell transplant. The chain recombines TRBV21-1 with TRBJ2-7; the table's D call, TRBD2, was not checked against the DNA. TRBV21-1 is marked as a pseudogene. This sequence originates from a boy less than two years old with acute myeloid leukemia, due to receive a stem cell transplant. CDR3 residues: CASSFVAPYEQYF. The CDR3 DNA is TGTGCCAGCAGCTTCGTGGCCCCCTACGAGCAGTACTTC.